Listed here is a single T cell receptor beta chain. Its antigen is unidentified. This record belongs to a study of a mutant IDH1 vaccine in newly diagnosed glioma. Across the whole study: Patients were pretreated with radiotherapy, temozolomide, or both, mostly both. Overall study results and limits: Vaccination elicited immune responses in 90% to 95% of patients.

CDR3 length equals 14 residues. The germline CDR1 and CDR2 sequences are MDHEN and SYDVKM. Between the trimmed V and J ends, which lost 3 bases and 4 bases, there was a span of 12 bases. The time point: week 11, during vaccination. All doses held 300 ug of mutant IDH1 20-mer peptide, with topical imiquimod. New WHO grade 3 or 4 astrocytomas that were IDH1-mutant and ATRX-lost occurred in the donors. This table comes from immunoSEQ multiplex PCR, and its TCRdb copy is limited to in-frame clones, with some not included. The sample holds around 53,000 clones, 90% to 95% seen once. Sequenced material: PBMCs, taken from a glioma patient whose treatment included an IDH1 peptide vaccine. The chain couples TRBV28 to TRBJ1-1; maybe TRBD1 (6 bases). This clonotype originated in a man over 45 with glioma. CDR3 sequence: CASSFGGLSTEAFF. In DNA form, the CDR3 reads TGTGCCAGCAGTTTCGGGGGCCTAAGCACTGAAGCTTTCTTT.